This T cell receptor beta chain derives from a study of T cell responses to AZD1222 COVID-19 vaccine. Study outcomes and limitations: Donors in the cohort were predominantly white British and more often female, and clonal diversity was possibly underestimated.

Germline V gene data show CDR1 as SGHTA and CDR2 as FQGNSA. CDR3 length: 15 amino acids. Unmatched junction bases numbered 7, after V lost 5 bases and J lost 2 bases. In regard to this clone: Antigen: not known.

Clones were sequenced by immunoSEQ multiplex PCR, and TCRdb holds only the in-frame ones, with some missing. The profile shows some 150,000 clones, approximately 89% of them singletons. The chain links TRBV7-2 to TRBJ1-1; 8 nucleotides align to TRBD1. This receptor was identified in an adult who received the AZD1222 COVID-19 vaccine. The sequencing here drew on peripheral blood, taken 28 days after the second AZD1222 dose. The CDR3 sequence: CASSPQTGVNTEAFF. The CDR3 DNA reads TGTGCCAGCAGCCCACAGACAGGGGTTAACACTGAAGCTTTCTTT.